What follows are 17 T cell receptor beta chains derived from one specimen sequenced in a study of STAT5B mutations in CD4+ large granular lymphocyte leukemia (dated by TCRdb to 2022 to 2024). The library was generated by the immunoSEQ multiplex PCR assay. What TCRdb holds here is the immuneACCESS table cut down to in-frame rearrangements. Part of the clones is not present; checked against another copy, under half of the missing clones reflect an unresolved V gene, and the others are unexplained. The sample data list roughly 30,000 clones, and about 70% of these were observed just once. About 2.3% of the sample is taken by the ten largest. The sequenced sample was CD4+ T cells from blood buffy coats. The receptors originated from a human donor in good health.

This clone was counted only a few times. This chain links TRBV5-4 with TRBJ1-2; D uncertain. Germline CDR1 reads SGHNT; CDR2 reads YYREEE (reference sequence). This CDR3 region has 14 residues. The V end was cut by 1 base, the J end by 4 bases, with 11 bases between. CDR3 loop: CASSLPDGTYGYTF. CDR3 DNA: TGTGCCAGCAGCTTGCCCGACGGTACCTATGGCTACACCTTC. The whole variable domain, filled in from reference TRBV5-4 and TRBJ1-2, reads ETGVTQSPTHLIKTRGQQVTLRCSSQSGHNTVSWYQQALGQGPQFIFQYYREEENGRGNFPPRFSGLQFPNYSSELNVNALELDDSALYLCASSLPDGTYGYTFGSGTRLTVV.

The chain joins TRBV11-2 to TRBJ2-3; possible D gene TRBD2, 7 bases. The V gene lost 1 base and the J gene lost 6 bases, with 14 bases spanning the gap. This CDR3 comprises 15 residues. Germline V CDR1 and CDR2: SGHAT, FQNNGV. The CDR3 is CASSLVGGPGDTQYF. The CDR3 coding sequence is TGTGCCAGCAGCTTAGTGGGGGGGCCCGGGGATACGCAGTATTTT.

The V call is TRBV10-3, the J call TRBJ1-2; possibly TRBD1 for D (5 bases). V dropped 3 bases and J dropped 4 bases, with 9 bases sitting between them. CDR1 ENHRY and CDR2 SYGVKD come from the germline V gene. This CDR3 has 13 amino acids. CDR3 amino acids: CAISERDGYGYTF. DNA of the CDR3: TGTGCCATCAGTGAACGGGACGGCTATGGCTACACCTTC.

The genes are TRBV5-4 and TRBJ1-2; D uncertain. The CDR3 spans 13 residues. The V end was cut by 0 bases, the J end by 5 bases, with 8 bases between. Germline V gene lookup returns CDR1 SGHNT and CDR2 YYREEE (reference sequence). CDR3 in DNA: TGTGCCAGCAGCTTGGCACAAGAATATGGCTACACCTTC. It encodes CASSLAQEYGYTF.

Here the CDR3 DNA reads TGTGCCAGCAGCCCCCTCTCGGAGGAGACCCAGTACTTC. This gives the protein CASSPLSEETQYF. The chain links TRBV14 to TRBJ2-5; D is unclear. V lost 4 bases to trimming and J lost 5 bases, with 11 bases between them. The CDR3 loop spans 13 amino acids. CDR1 is SGHDN, CDR2 FVKESK, per germline. The whole variable domain, remainder taken from reference TRBV14 and TRBJ2-5, is EAGVTQFPSHSVIEKGQTVTLRCDPISGHDNLYWYRRVMGKEIKFLLHFVKESKQDESGMPNNRFLAERTGGTYSTLKVQPAELEDSGVYFCASSPLSEETQYFGPGTRLLVL.

This chain connects TRBV6-1 to TRBJ1-5, with a tentative D call TRBD1 (6 bases). The CDR3 loop spans 17 amino acids. Germline V CDR1 and CDR2: MNHNS, SASEGT. Trimming removed 3 bases from V and 2 bases from J, with 17 bases in between. The CDR3 sequence: CASSERGAGSGNQPQHF. The CDR3 coding sequence is TGTGCCAGCAGTGAGAGGGGGGCAGGGTCGGGCAATCAGCCCCAGCATTTT.

This sequence joins TRBV5-1 and TRBJ1-1; a possible D gene is TRBD1 (6 bases). The CDR3 is made up of 14 amino acids. Germline V gives CDR1 SGHRS, CDR2 YFSETQ. The germline V and J ends were trimmed by 2 bases and 1 base, with 9 bases remaining between them. This CDR3 is CASSFYRENTEAFF. CDR3 nucleotides: TGCGCCAGCAGCTTTTACAGGGAGAACACTGAAGCTTTCTTT.

J is TRBJ2-7 and V is TRBV9; 12 bases fit TRBD1. CDR1 is SGDLS, CDR2 YYNGEE, per germline. The CDR3 contains 17 residues. V was clipped by 5 bases and J by 5 bases; unmatched bases: 14. The CDR3 sequence is CASSTEPPGQGAHEQYF. CDR3 nucleotide sequence: TGTGCCAGCAGTACCGAGCCCCCGGGACAGGGGGCCCACGAGCAGTACTTC.

The rearrangement uses TRBV12-5 and TRBJ2-7; 8 bases match TRBD1. This CDR3 contains 13 residues. The junction had 5 bases not matched to a gene; V was cut back by 6 bases and J by 4 bases. Per germline, CDR1 LGHNT and CDR2 FRNRAP. Here the CDR3 DNA reads TGTGCTAGTGGACCAGGGGGCGGGTACGAGCAGTACTTC. This sequence encodes CASGPGGGYEQYF.

The rearrangement links TRBV2 to TRBJ1-2, with D hard to call. This CDR3 region has 12 residues. V was trimmed by 6 bases and J by 8 bases, leaving 13 bases between them. Germline CDR1 and CDR2: SNHLY and FYNNEI. The CDR3 DNA reads as TGTGCCAGCAGCACCTGGCCGGACGGCTACACCTTC. Its translation: CASSTWPDGYTF.

The V call is TRBV5-1, the J call TRBJ2-5, with D possibly being TRBD1 (6 bases). The J call may be mistaken, given a closer DNA end match to TRBJ2-7. The CDR3 runs 15 residues. Germline assignment: CDR1 SGHRS and CDR2 YFSETQ. CDR3 sequence: CASSLAQGFSYEQYF. The CDR3 nucleotides read TGCGCCAGCAGCTTGGCCCAGGGGTTCTCCTACGAGCAGTACTTC.

The chain links TRBV5-6 to TRBJ1-2; TRBD1 agrees at 9 bases. The junction had 11 bases not matched to a gene; V was cut back by 1 base and J by 7 bases. CDR3 length equals 16 residues. Per germline, CDR1 SGHDT and CDR2 YYEEEE. The CDR3 is CASSLIRTGEYGGYTF. In nucleotides, the CDR3 is TGTGCCAGCAGCTTGATAAGGACAGGGGAATATGGTGGCTACACCTTC.

The chain couples TRBV6-5 to TRBJ2-7, with 10 bases identical to TRBD1. V was pared by 0 bases and J by 2 bases, with 4 bases of the junction left unmatched. The CDR3 consists of 16 residues. The germline CDR1 and CDR2 sequences are MNHEY and SVGAGI. In nucleotides, the CDR3 is TGTGCCAGCAGTTACTCGTTTGGGACAGGGGCCTACGAGCAGTACTTC. This gives the protein CASSYSFGTGAYEQYF.

J is TRBJ2-2 and V is TRBV6-1; 10 nucleotides agree with TRBD1. The CDR3 has 13 residues. CDR1 MNHNS and CDR2 SASEGT come from the germline V gene. J was trimmed by 6 bases and V by 9 bases; bases with no gene match: 4. The CDR3 region is CASSTGGPGELFF. CDR3 DNA sequence: TGTGCCAGTTCGACAGGGGGCCCCGGGGAGCTGTTTTTT.

J is TRBJ2-1 and V is TRBV11-3, with D tentatively TRBD2 (6 bases). The CDR3 totals 13 residues. The V end was cut by 0 bases, the J end by 10 bases, with 10 bases between. CDR1 is SGHNT and CDR2 is YENEEA in the germline V gene. The CDR3 loop is CASSLDGGDEQFF. For the CDR3, the DNA is TGTGCCAGCAGCTTAGATGGCGGGGACGAGCAGTTCTTC.

V usage is TRBV7-9 and J usage is TRBJ2-1; D call uncertain. CDR3 length: 12 amino acids. Germline V gives CDR1 SEHNR, CDR2 FQNEAQ (reference sequence). The V end was cut by 2 bases, the J end by 8 bases, with 7 bases between. The CDR3 loop reads CASSLISDEQFF. The CDR3 DNA follows: TGTGCCAGCAGCTTAATATCCGATGAGCAGTTCTTC.

V gene TRBV19 combines with J gene TRBJ1-1, with TRBD1 as a possible D gene (5 bases). Germline assignment: CDR1 LNHDA and CDR2 SQIVND (reference sequence). CDR3 length: 15 residues. V lost 0 bases and J lost 6, with 14 bases in between. The CDR3 bases are TGTGCCAGTAGTATAGACCCCGGGGGGAGCGCTGAAGCTTTCTTT. Its protein is CASSIDPGGSAEAFF.